This TCR beta chain was captured in a study of shared clonotypes between healthy human individuals. Study-wide context: Plates per donor: three CD4 naive, three CD4 memory, two CD8 naive, one CD8 memory.

In the CD4+ fraction, cells were divided into CD45RA+ naive and CD45RA-negative memory subsets. Some clones are missing from TCRdb's copy, which holds only in-frame ones; the method was immunoSEQ multiplex PCR. The repertoire holds about 2.4 million clones, with approximately 93% as singletons. CDR3 length: 17 amino acids. The V gene's germline CDR1 is SGHRS and CDR2 YFSETQ. The V and J ends lost 3 bases and 1 base, in that order; junction bases with no gene match: 4. This clonotype originated in a man younger than 30 in good health. Some clones in this sample may be carry-over from other donors' samples. Material: naive CD4+ T cells from PBMCs. Subset in this sample: CD45RA+ positively selected. The chain is built from TRBV5-1 and TRBJ2-3; TRBD2 matches 14 bases. The CDR3 loop reads CASSSQTSGRGTDTQYF. The CDR3 coding sequence is TGCGCCAGCAGCTCCCAGACTAGCGGGAGGGGCACAGATACGCAGTATTTT.